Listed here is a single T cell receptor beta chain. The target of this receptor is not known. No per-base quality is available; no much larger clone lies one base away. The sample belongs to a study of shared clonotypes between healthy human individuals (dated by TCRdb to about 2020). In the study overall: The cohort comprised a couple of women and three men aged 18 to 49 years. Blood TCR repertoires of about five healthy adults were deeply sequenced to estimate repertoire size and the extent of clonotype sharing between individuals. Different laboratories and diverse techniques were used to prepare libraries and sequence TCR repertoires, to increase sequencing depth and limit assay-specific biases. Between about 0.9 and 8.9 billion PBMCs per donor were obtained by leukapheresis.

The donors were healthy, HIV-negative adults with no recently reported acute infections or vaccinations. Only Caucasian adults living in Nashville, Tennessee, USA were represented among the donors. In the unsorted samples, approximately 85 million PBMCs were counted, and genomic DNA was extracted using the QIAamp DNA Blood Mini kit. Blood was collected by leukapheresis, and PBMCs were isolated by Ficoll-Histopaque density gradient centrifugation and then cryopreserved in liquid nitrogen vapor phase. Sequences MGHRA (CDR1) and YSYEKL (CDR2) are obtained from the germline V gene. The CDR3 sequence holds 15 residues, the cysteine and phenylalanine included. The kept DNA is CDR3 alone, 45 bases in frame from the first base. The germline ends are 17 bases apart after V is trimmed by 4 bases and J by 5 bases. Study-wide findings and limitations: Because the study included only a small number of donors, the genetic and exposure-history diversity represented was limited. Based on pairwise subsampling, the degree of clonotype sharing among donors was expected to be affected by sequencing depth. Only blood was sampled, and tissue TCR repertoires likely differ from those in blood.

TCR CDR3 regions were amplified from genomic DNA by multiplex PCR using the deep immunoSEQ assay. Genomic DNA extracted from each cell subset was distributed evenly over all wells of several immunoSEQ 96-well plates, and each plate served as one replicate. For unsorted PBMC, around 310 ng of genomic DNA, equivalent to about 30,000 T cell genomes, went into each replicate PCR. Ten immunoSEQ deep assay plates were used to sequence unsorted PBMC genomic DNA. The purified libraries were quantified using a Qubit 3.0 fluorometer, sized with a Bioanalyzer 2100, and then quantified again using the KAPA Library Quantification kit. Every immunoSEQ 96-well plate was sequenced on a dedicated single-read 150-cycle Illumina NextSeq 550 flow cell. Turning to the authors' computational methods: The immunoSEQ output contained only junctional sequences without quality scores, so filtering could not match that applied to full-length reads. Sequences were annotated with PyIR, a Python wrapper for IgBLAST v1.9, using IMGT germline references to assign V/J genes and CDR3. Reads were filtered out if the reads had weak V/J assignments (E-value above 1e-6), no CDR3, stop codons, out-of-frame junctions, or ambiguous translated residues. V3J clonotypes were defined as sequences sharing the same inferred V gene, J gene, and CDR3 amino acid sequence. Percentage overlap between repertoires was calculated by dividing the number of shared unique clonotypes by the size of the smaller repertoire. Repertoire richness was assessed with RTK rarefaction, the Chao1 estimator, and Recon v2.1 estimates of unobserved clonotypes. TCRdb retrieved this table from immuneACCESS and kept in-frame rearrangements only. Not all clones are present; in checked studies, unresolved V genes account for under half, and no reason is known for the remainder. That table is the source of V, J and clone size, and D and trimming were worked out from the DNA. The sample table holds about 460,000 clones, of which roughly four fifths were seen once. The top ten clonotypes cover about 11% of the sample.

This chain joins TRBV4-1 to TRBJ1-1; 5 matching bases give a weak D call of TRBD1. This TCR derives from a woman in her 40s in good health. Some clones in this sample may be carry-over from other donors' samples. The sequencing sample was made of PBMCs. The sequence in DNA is TGCGCCAGCAGCCCCCGAGGGGAGGGAGGGACTGAAGCTTTCTTT. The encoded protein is CASSPRGEGGTEAFF.